Given below is one T cell receptor beta chain in context. This sample is drawn from a study of blood T cell repertoires in COVID-19. Study-level information: Specimens from acute and convalescent COVID-19 originated in the United States, Italy and Spain. The cDNA or gDNA used as material had been derived from T cells, B-cell-depleted T cells, or PBMCs.

Germline V lookup: CDR1 ENHRY, CDR2 SYGVKD. The CDR3 covers 16 residues. Deletions cut 0 bases from V and 0 bases from J, with 12 bases between. In the original processing: It was from reference gene primer amplification that nucleated cell counts were estimated. Some clones are missing from TCRdb's copy, which holds only in-frame ones; the method was immunoSEQ multiplex PCR. V and J calls and clone size are given by that table; D and trimming were obtained from the DNA. Among just under 350,000 clones listed, over 70% were seen once. This TCR came from a man aged 30 to 39 with active or convalescent COVID-19. The sequencing input was peripheral blood. The chain couples TRBV10-3 to TRBJ2-7; TRBD2 might be the D (6 bases). CDR3: CAISESPGGSSYEQYF. DNA for the CDR3: TGTGCCATCAGTGAGTCCCCTGGAGGGAGCTCCTACGAGCAGTACTTC.